This T cell receptor beta chain was recovered during a study of vaccination effects on CD4 cells after COVID-19. Across the whole study: Antigen-specific CD4+ T cells were first expanded with viral peptide pools by the ViraFEST assay and only then sequenced. Each participant was given two doses of one vaccine (BNT162b2 or mRNA-1273).

The assay was immunoSEQ multiplex PCR, and TCRdb's table has in-frame clones only and misses some. The table records 30,000 to 40,000 clones, about 81% of them present only once. CDR3 length: 12 amino acids. V was clipped by 9 bases and J by 5 bases, with 10 bases between them. CDR1 and CDR2 (germline): KGHDR, SFDVKD. General observations from the study: Just 1 of 255 vaccine-induced clones in healthy recipients was cross-reactive.

A note on this clone: The target antigen is unknown.

Culture lasted approximately 10 days before CD4+ T cell isolation. The study found no prior SARS-CoV-2 infection in the vaccine recipients, who tested negative for nucleocapsid antibodies. This chain connects TRBV24-1 to TRBJ1-5, with D uncertain. The sample was CD4+ T cells from PBMCs cultured without peptide, taken before COVID-19 vaccination. This sequence originates from a human donor who received a COVID-19 vaccine. For the CDR3, the DNA is TGTGCCACCGCTTTTGGAGATCAGCCCCAGCATTTT. Protein sequence: CATAFGDQPQHF.